This TCR beta chain was identified in a study of blood T cell repertoires in COVID-19. Study summary: Some COVID-19 samples were acute and others convalescent; all came from the United States, Italy and Spain. Sources were T cells, B-cell-depleted T cells, or PBMCs; the material itself was cDNA or gDNA.

Trimming removed 3 bases from V and 3 bases from J; junction bases left unmatched: 7. CDR1 is SGHRS and CDR2 is YFSETQ in the germline V gene. CDR3 length: 15 amino acids. Profiled with immunoSEQ multiplex PCR; TCRdb holds only in-frame clones, not every one. The sample consists of 90,000 to 130,000 clones, around nine tenths of them appearing once. The source of this sequence is a man in his forties or fifties with acute or convalescent COVID-19. This chain uses TRBV5-1 with TRBJ2-5, with 8 bases aligning to TRBD2. What was sequenced was peripheral blood. CDR3 bases: TGCGCCAGCAGCTCTTTCGGGGGGGGCGAAGAGACCCAGTACTTC. Its translation: CASSSFGGGEETQYF.